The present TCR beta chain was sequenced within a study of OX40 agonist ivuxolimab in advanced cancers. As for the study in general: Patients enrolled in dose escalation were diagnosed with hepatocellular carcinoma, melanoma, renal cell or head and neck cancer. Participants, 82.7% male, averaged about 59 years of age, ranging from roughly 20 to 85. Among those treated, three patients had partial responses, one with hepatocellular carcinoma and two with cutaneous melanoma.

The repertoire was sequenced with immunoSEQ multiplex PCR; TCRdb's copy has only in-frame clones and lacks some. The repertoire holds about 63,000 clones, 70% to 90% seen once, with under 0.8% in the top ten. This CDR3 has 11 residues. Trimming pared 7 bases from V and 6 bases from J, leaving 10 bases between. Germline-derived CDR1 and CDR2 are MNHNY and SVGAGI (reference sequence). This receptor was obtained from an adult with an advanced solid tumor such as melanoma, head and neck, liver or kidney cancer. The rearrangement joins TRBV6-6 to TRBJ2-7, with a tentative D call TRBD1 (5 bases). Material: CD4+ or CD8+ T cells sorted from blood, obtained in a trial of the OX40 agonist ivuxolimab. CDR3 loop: CASKGRGEQYF. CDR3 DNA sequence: TGTGCCAGCAAAGGTAGGGGCGAGCAGTACTTC.